Listed below are T cell receptor beta chains from one sample, sequenced in a study of blood T cell repertoires in COVID-19. Sequencing used immunoSEQ multiplex PCR; TCRdb keeps in-frame clones, though not all of them. The table includes about 120,000 clones, 87% detected once. Source material: peripheral blood. Receptor source: a human donor in a cohort sampled during active COVID-19. CDR3s include the opening cysteine and the closing phenylalanine or tryptophan. D genes are given only for firm matches. Clone sizes are given selectively: once, few, many, or a class where the clone is expanded.

-	TRBV7-3	TRBJ2-5	TRBD1	CASSFGTGGVRTQYF	TGTGCCAGCAGCTTCGGGACAGGGGGCGTCCGGACCCAGTACTTC
-	TRBV28	TRBJ2-4	TRBD2	CASSRLFLAGGEEAKNIQYF	TGTGCCAGCAGCCGTCTCTTCCTAGCGGGGGGCGAGGAGGCCAAAAACATTCAGTACTTC
few	TRBV27	TRBJ2-1	-	CASSLSDKYNEQFF	TGTGCCAGCAGTTTATCCGACAAATACAATGAGCAGTTCTTC
-	TRBV6-5	TRBJ2-7	TRBD1	CASSYGQAPYEQYF	TGTGCCAGCAGTTACGGACAGGCTCCCTACGAGCAGTACTTC
-	TRBV5-1	TRBJ2-7	TRBD1	CASSLGDRVEQYF	TGCGCCAGCAGCTTGGGGGACAGGGTTGAGCAGTACTTC
-	TRBV28	TRBJ2-5	-	CASSPVQDRETQYF	TGTGCCAGCAGCCCAGTACAGGATAGGGAGACCCAGTACTTC
once	TRBV30	TRBJ2-3	TRBD2	CALKGLAVGSDTQYF	TGTGCCTTGAAGGGACTAGCGGTTGGGTCAGATACGCAGTATTTT
-	TRBV2	TRBJ2-3	TRBD1	CASVIPGQGRDTQYF	TGTGCCAGCGTGATTCCGGGACAGGGAAGAGATACGCAGTATTTT
-	TRBV5-4	TRBJ2-1	TRBD1	CASSSWTGQVNEQFF	TGTGCCAGCAGCTCCTGGACAGGGCAAGTCAATGAGCAGTTCTTC
-	TRBV7-2	TRBJ1-2	-	CASSPYRDRYGYTF	TGTGCCAGCAGTCCCTACAGGGATCGCTATGGCTACACCTTC
-	TRBV5-6	TRBJ1-1	TRBD1	CASTHRGRTEAFF	TGTGCCAGCACCCACAGGGGGAGAACTGAAGCTTTCTTT
-	TRBV11-2	TRBJ1-1	-	CASSLVSVLRNTEAFF	TGTGCCAGCAGCTTAGTCTCTGTCCTGCGGAACACTGAAGCTTTCTTT
-	TRBV7-3	TRBJ2-1	-	CASSWGLRNEQFF	TGTGCCAGCAGCTGGGGGCTTCGAAATGAGCAGTTCTTC
-	TRBV28	TRBJ2-7	-	CASSSGVRYEQYF	TGTGCCAGCAGTTCGGGGGTGAGGTACGAGCAGTACTTC
-	TRBV6-5	TRBJ1-1	-	CASSYTRGLNTEAFF	TGTGCCAGCAGTTACACGAGAGGTTTGAACACTGAAGCTTTCTTT
-	TRBV2	TRBJ1-2	TRBD1	CASSRQGQNYGYTF	TGTGCCAGCAGTCGCCAGGGACAGAACTATGGCTACACCTTC
-	TRBV19	TRBJ2-1	TRBD1	CASSPGTGHINLYNEQFF	TGTGCCAGTAGTCCCGGGACAGGGCATATCAACCTCTACAATGAGCAGTTCTTC
-	TRBV5-6	TRBJ2-3	-	CASSFKTGTSTDTQYF	TGTGCCAGCAGCTTCAAGACAGGGACTAGCACAGATACGCAGTATTTT
-	TRBV14	TRBJ1-1	-	CASSTGYTEAFF	TGTGCCAGCAGCACAGGATACACTGAAGCTTTCTTT
few	TRBV10-1	TRBJ2-7	TRBD1	CASKLTGRDEQYF	TGCGCCAGCAAGTTGACAGGGAGAGACGAGCAGTACTTC
few	TRBV5-6	TRBJ2-1	-	CASSLAGWAEQFF	TGTGCCAGCAGCTTGGCCGGCTGGGCAGAGCAGTTCTTC
-	TRBV11-2	TRBJ2-3	TRBD2	CASSRSGGAGDTQYF	TGTGCCAGCAGCAGAAGCGGGGGGGCCGGAGATACGCAGTATTTT
-	TRBV21-1	TRBJ2-3	-	CASRGSTDTQYF	TGTGCCAGTAGGGGTAGCACAGATACGCAGTATTTT
-	TRBV14	TRBJ2-7	TRBD2	CASSQDIGGGIGYEQYF	TGTGCCAGCAGCCAAGACATCGGCGGGGGAATTGGGTACGAGCAGTACTTC
-	TRBV18	TRBJ1-3	-	CASIRAGGLSGNTIYF	TGTGCCAGCATACGCGCCGGTGGTCTCTCTGGAAACACCATATATTTT
once	TRBV19	TRBJ2-1	-	CASSLGGGLNEQFF	TGTGCCAGTAGCCTAGGGGGGGGGTTGAATGAGCAGTTCTTC
once	TRBV18	TRBJ1-5	-	CASSPLQGVNQPQHF	TGTGCCAGCTCACCACTCCAAGGGGTGAATCAGCCCCAGCATTTT
-	TRBV2	TRBJ1-6	-	CASSRGKDYNSPLHF	TGTGCCAGCAGCAGGGGCAAAGACTATAATTCACCCCTCCACTTT
once	TRBV28	TRBJ2-7	TRBD1	CASTPGQPYEQYF	TGTGCCAGCACCCCGGGACAGCCCTACGAGCAGTACTTC
-	TRBV9	TRBJ2-7	-	CASSVGGSSYEQYF	TGTGCCAGCAGCGTAGGAGGGAGCTCCTACGAGCAGTACTTC
once	TRBV7-6	TRBJ1-6	-	CASSPRDILGPNSYNSPLHF	TGTGCCAGCAGCCCTCGAGATATCCTGGGCCCAAACTCCTATAATTCACCCCTCCACTTT
-	TRBV5-6	TRBJ2-6	-	CASSRPDNSGANVLTF	TGTGCCAGCAGCCGACCTGACAACTCTGGGGCCAACGTCCTGACTTTC
-	TRBV6-2/TRBV6-3	TRBJ2-7	-	CASTPSGGYEQYF	TGTGCCAGCACCCCCAGCGGTGGCTACGAGCAGTACTTC
once	TRBV28	TRBJ2-5	TRBD2	CASSPSEGLAGLQETQYF	TGTGCCAGCAGTCCATCTGAGGGACTAGCGGGCTTACAAGAGACCCAGTACTTC
-	TRBV6-2/TRBV6-3	TRBJ1-5	-	CASSYFREYQPQHF	TGTGCCAGCAGTTATTTTAGGGAGTATCAGCCCCAGCATTTT
once	TRBV2	TRBJ2-3	TRBD2	CASKGTSGSTDTQYF	TGTGCCAGCAAAGGGACTAGCGGTAGCACAGATACGCAGTATTTT
-	TRBV2	TRBJ2-7	TRBD1	CASRRPAGQAYEQYF	TGTGCCAGCAGGAGGCCTGCGGGACAGGCGTACGAGCAGTACTTC
-	TRBV2	TRBJ2-3	-	CASSPSGISTDTQYF	TGTGCCAGCAGTCCATCCGGGATTAGCACAGATACGCAGTATTTT
-	TRBV18	TRBJ2-3	TRBD2	CASSRGLAGVTDTQYF	TGTGCCAGCTCACGCGGACTAGCGGGAGTGACAGATACGCAGTATTTT
-	TRBV18	TRBJ1-1	-	CASSPITQGGGAEAFF	TGTGCCAGCTCACCAATTACCCAGGGTGGTGGTGCTGAAGCTTTCTTT
-	TRBV11-3	TRBJ2-1	TRBD2	CASSFPLLAGGGNEQFF	TGTGCCAGCAGCTTCCCACTACTAGCGGGAGGGGGTAATGAGCAGTTCTTC
-	TRBV2	TRBJ2-5	-	CASSEISQETQYF	TGTGCCAGCAGTGAAATCAGCCAAGAGACCCAGTACTTC
-	TRBV6-5	TRBJ1-2	-	CASSYPPDGSTGYTF	TGTGCCAGCAGTTACCCCCCGGACGGGAGTACGGGCTACACCTTC
-	TRBV5-4	TRBJ2-1	TRBD2	CASNNPAGAYNEQFF	TGTGCCAGCAATAACCCCGCGGGGGCCTACAATGAGCAGTTCTTC
-	TRBV7-8	TRBJ2-6	TRBD1	CASSKQGPGGFSSGANVLTF	TGTGCCAGCAGCAAACAGGGGCCAGGGGGCTTTAGCTCTGGGGCCAACGTCCTGACTTTC
-	TRBV25-1	TRBJ2-5	-	CASSEWASPKAETQYF	TGTGCCAGCAGTGAATGGGCTTCCCCAAAGGCAGAGACCCAGTACTTC
once	TRBV11-3	TRBJ2-1	TRBD2	CASSPIPGLAGVSNEQFF	TGTGCCAGCAGCCCCATTCCGGGACTAGCGGGAGTATCCAATGAGCAGTTCTTC
once	TRBV7-7	TRBJ1-6	-	CASLTGRVAYNSPLHF	TGTGCCAGCCTGACGGGGAGGGTGGCCTATAATTCACCCCTCCACTTT
-	TRBV6-1	TRBJ1-1	-	CASSDQSGDMMNTEAFF	TGTGCCAGCAGTGATCAATCAGGGGATATGATGAACACTGAAGCTTTCTTT
-	TRBV6-5	TRBJ1-4	-	CASSEPEIRGEKLFF	TGTGCCAGCAGCGAGCCCGAGATCCGGGGAGAAAAACTGTTTTTT
-	TRBV29-1	TRBJ2-7	TRBD2	CSVDSGSNEQYF	TGCAGCGTTGATAGCGGGAGTAACGAGCAGTACTTC
-	TRBV28	TRBJ2-7	-	CASSLGPRAGSYEQYF	TGTGCCAGCAGTTTAGGGCCCAGGGCAGGGTCCTACGAGCAGTACTTC
-	TRBV5-1	TRBJ2-5	-	CASSLGDIKETQYF	TGCGCCAGCAGCTTGGGGGACATTAAAGAGACCCAGTACTTC
-	TRBV5-1	TRBJ2-2	-	CASSLSGGVGGELFF	TGCGCCAGCAGCTTGAGCGGCGGGGTTGGAGGGGAGCTGTTTTTT
-	TRBV28	TRBJ2-2	-	CASSLIGTSTGVTGELFF	TGTGCCAGCAGCCTGATTGGTACGTCGACAGGAGTTACCGGGGAGCTGTTTTTT
once	TRBV12-5	TRBJ2-7	TRBD1	CASGSYTGTADYEQYF	TGTGCTAGTGGTTCATATACTGGGACAGCGGACTACGAGCAGTACTTC
-	TRBV29-1	TRBJ2-3	TRBD2	CSVKGGREGPRADTQYF	TGCAGCGTAAAAGGGGGGCGGGAGGGCCCTCGGGCAGATACGCAGTATTTT